The source of this TCR beta chain is a study of blood T cell repertoires in COVID-19. The CDR3 contains 15 residues. CDR1 and CDR2 (germline): SNHLY, FYNNEI. Notes on this clone: At one boundary the junction diverges from the germline segment, which might be a read error.

Authors' methods: Using reference gene primer amplification, nucleated cell counts were estimated. Profiling relied on immunoSEQ multiplex PCR, and the TCRdb table lists in-frame clones only, not all of them. V and J calls plus clone size are reproduced from that table; the DNA served to infer D and trimming. The data contain more than 95,000 clones, 84% of them singletons. The chain recombines TRBV2 with TRBJ1-1; D remains unclear. This clonotype was sampled from a man aged 60-69 years with acute or convalescent COVID-19. What was sequenced was peripheral blood. The CDR3 DNA follows: TGTGCCAGCAGCGAAGGGAGGGAGTGGGGCACTGAAGCTTTCTTT. Translating gives CASSEGREWGTEAFF.